This TCR beta chain appears in the sequencing data of a study of OX40 agonist ivuxolimab in advanced cancers. About the study: Partial responses, seen in three patients, involved one hepatocellular carcinoma and two cutaneous melanomas.

Broader study findings: Some patients without response likewise showed low normalized clonal expansion. By week 6 at 0.1 to 3.0 mg/kg, blood CD4+ and CD8+ T cells had expanded clonally. In the expanded peripheral T cells, antigen specificity was never determined.

Using immunoSEQ multiplex PCR, the repertoire was profiled, and TCRdb retains in-frame clones only, with some absent. The sample has roughly 18,000 clones; more than 60% are singletons. This CDR3 is 12 amino acids long. Germline-derived CDR1 and CDR2 are GTSNPN and SVGIG (reference sequence). Comments on this clone: Its antigen is still unknown. One end of the junction is discordant with germline, which a read error may explain.

Here the sequenced sample was CD4+ or CD8+ T cells sorted from blood, taken in a trial of the OX40 agonist ivuxolimab. V gene TRBV30 combines with J gene TRBJ2-7; TRBD1 matches 9 bases. The sequence was obtained from an adult with an advanced solid tumor such as melanoma, head and neck, liver or kidney cancer. This CDR3 reads CAWKDRGYEQCF. In nucleotides, the CDR3 is TGTGCCTGGAAGGACAGGGGCTACGAGCAGTGCTTC.